The rows below give T cell receptor beta chains drawn from one sample of a study of blood T cell repertoires in COVID-19. Profiled with immunoSEQ multiplex PCR; TCRdb holds only in-frame clones, not every one. The sample contains over 100,000 clones, just under 90% of which appear only once. Input material: peripheral blood. Receptor source: a human donor in a cohort sampled during active COVID-19. The CDR3 runs from the conserved cysteine through the conserved F or W. Fields, in order: V gene, clone size, CDR3 protein. Some rows have no size entry. The others give once, few or many, or a class for an expanded clone.

TRBV11-1 - CASSFNRGDYGYTF
TRBV19 - CASSRAGKGEKLFF
TRBV9 once CASSPRRDTYTGELFF
TRBV20-1 - CSVSGAYEQYF
TRBV3-1/TRBV3-2 - CASSQSGGNEKLFF
TRBV11-2 - CASSTRQGRSEQYF
TRBV27 - CASSFGGASTDTQYF
TRBV28 - CASSLVGPGFPQPQHF
TRBV6-1 - CASSEEGGRWTGELFF
TRBV5-4 - CASSFAGSSSYEQYF
TRBV29-1 - CSVEGPSGEQYF
TRBV11-2 - CASSHRRDRDNEQFF
TRBV6-5 - CASSVFGAKSPEAFF
TRBV6-5 - CASILDRGRYGYTF
TRBV7-2 - CAGQGQDYEQFF
TRBV13 - CASSSTREQYF
TRBV18 - CASSKGGQPQHF
TRBV6-6 - CASSLTGGGTEAFF
TRBV6-5 - CASSYSGLGANTEAFF
TRBV6-5 - CASNYDPGRSQYF
TRBV6-6 - CASRDHRGGYTF
TRBV7-9 - CASSLRTPLHF
TRBV7-8 once CASSRDTANYGYTF
TRBV5-1 - CASSLTEKPYEQYF
TRBV19 once CASSPLLRGTGELFF
TRBV7-9 few CASSSGTYEQYF
TRBV6-1 - CASSERLEGIQYF
TRBV4-2 - CASSPTYHSYNEQFF
TRBV7-2 once CASSLARGQLRGELFF
TRBV27 - CASSSTSEYQETQYF
TRBV6-5 - CAVKLGHSYEQYF
TRBV18 - CASSPPYSRYEQYF
TRBV20-1 - CSGLPNYGYTF
TRBV7-9 - CASSPTGGTYEQYF
TRBV11-2 few CASSLRETANYGYTF
TRBV19 - CASSSGWLYDEKLFF
TRBV7-3 - CASSLGRGAPSTDTQYF
TRBV28 once CASSGQGWETQYF
TRBV19 - CASSPGLAKADTQYF
TRBV19 - CASSMGGQDNEKLFF
TRBV9 - CASSVQPKLYTDTQYF
TRBV29-1 - CSAAQGAAGYTF